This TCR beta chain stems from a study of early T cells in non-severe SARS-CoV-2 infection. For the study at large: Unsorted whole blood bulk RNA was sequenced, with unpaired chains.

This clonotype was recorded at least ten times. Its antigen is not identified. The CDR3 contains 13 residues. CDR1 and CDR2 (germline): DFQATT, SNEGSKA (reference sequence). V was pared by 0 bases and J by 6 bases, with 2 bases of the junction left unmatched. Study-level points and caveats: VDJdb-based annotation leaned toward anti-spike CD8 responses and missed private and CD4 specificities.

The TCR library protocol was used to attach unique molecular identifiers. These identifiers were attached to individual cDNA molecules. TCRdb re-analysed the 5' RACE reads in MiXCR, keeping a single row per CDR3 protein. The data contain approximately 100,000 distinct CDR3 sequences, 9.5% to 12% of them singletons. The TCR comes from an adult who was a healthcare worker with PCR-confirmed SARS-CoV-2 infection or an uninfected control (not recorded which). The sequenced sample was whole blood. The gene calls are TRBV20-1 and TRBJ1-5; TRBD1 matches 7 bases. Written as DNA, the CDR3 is TGCAGTGCTAGAGACAGGGGGAGTCAGCCCCAGCATTTT. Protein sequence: CSARDRGSQPQHF.